Below, 5 T cell receptor beta chains from the same sample are listed, as sequenced in a study of blood T cell repertoires in COVID-19. Only in-frame clones appear in the TCRdb table, and some are missing; sequencing was by immunoSEQ multiplex PCR. This table holds around 160,000 clones, 70% to 90% found once. Sequencing used peripheral blood. The receptors here all came from a man in his fifties or sixties with acute or convalescent COVID-19.

The chain is built from TRBV5-1 and TRBJ1-1; 7 positions match TRBD1. Germline CDR1 SGHRS, CDR2 YFSETQ. Unmatched junction bases numbered 4, after V lost 1 base and J lost 1 base. The CDR3 covers 15 residues. The CDR3 nucleotides are TGCGCCAGCAGCTTGTTTTCAGGGGGGAACACTGAAGCTTTCTTT. This gives the protein CASSLFSGGNTEAFF. The complete variable domain, with remaining parts taken from reference TRBV5-1 and TRBJ1-1, reads KAGVTQTPRYLIKTRGQQVTLSCSPISGHRSVSWYQQTPGQGLQFLFEYFSETQRNKGNFPGRFSGRQFSNSRSEMNVSTLELGDSALYLCASSLFSGGNTEAFFGQGTRLTVV.

This chain joins TRBV6-5 and TRBJ2-1, with a weak D call TRBD1 (6 bases). The V end lost 8 bases, the J end lost 7 bases, and 18 bases lay between the germline ends. The CDR3 runs to 14 residues. Looked up from germline, CDR1 is MNHEY and CDR2 is SVGAGI. The DNA for the CDR3 is TGTGCCAGCGATCAAGGCAGGGGCCCGAATGAGCAGTTCTTC. This translates into CASDQGRGPNEQFF.

The V and J genes are TRBV28 and TRBJ1-1, with D tentatively TRBD1 (6 bases). Germline CDR1 is MDHEN and CDR2 is SYDVKM. The CDR3 has 14 amino acids. The ends were cut back, 8 bases at V and 4 bases at J, with 17 bases in the middle. The chain's CDR3 is CASRTGEGGTEAFF. CDR3 coding DNA: TGTGCCAGCCGAACTGGGGAAGGGGGCACTGAAGCTTTCTTT.

CDR3 residues: CASSPPGLAYEQYF. CDR3 in DNA: TGTGCCAGCTCACCACCGGGACTAGCTTACGAGCAGTACTTC. The chain uses TRBV18 and TRBJ2-7, with 9 nucleotides matching TRBD2. CDR3 size: 14 residues. Germline lookup yields CDR1 KGHSH and CDR2 LQKENI. V lost 0 bases, J lost 4 bases, and 1 base stayed unmatched.

This clone was counted a single time. The J gene is TRBJ2-1, the V gene TRBV5-1, with unresolved D. Germline CDR1 reads SGHRS; CDR2 reads YFSETQ. The CDR3 covers 13 residues. The V end was cut by 2 bases, the J end by 9 bases, with 12 bases between. The CDR3 nucleotides are TGCGCCAGCAGCTTAGATTCGGGTTTTGAGCAGTTCTTC. Amino acids: CASSLDSGFEQFF.